Sequencing of this TCR beta chain was carried out in a study of vaccination and CD4 T cells after COVID-19. Study overall: Overlapping spike pools from SARS-CoV-2 and HCoV-NL63, HCoV-OC43 and HCoV-229E served as culture stimuli.

Cultured CD4+ T-cell DNA underwent Oncomine TCR Beta short-read sequencing. From cultured CD4+ T cells, genomic DNA was extracted. TCRdb redid the calling of the PCR reads with MiXCR, one entry per CDR3 protein. The sample includes fewer than 7,500 distinct CDR3 sequences, approximately 35% of them seen just once. This clonotype appeared a few times. Its target is not known. The treatment was: roughly nine-day PBMC culture with coronavirus spike peptide pools or control peptides (ViraFEST assay). The unexposed donor gave CD4+ T cells before the COVID-19 pandemic (2011-2018). V dropped 9 bases and J dropped 0; count of bases not matched to a gene: 4. Germline V CDR1 and CDR2: MNHNS, SASEGT. The CDR3 length is 14 residues.

What was sequenced was CD4+ T cells from blood, cultured in vitro. This TCR was recovered from a human donor in good health. V usage is TRBV6-1 and J usage is TRBJ2-2; 7 nucleotides match TRBD2. The DNA for the CDR3 is TGTGCCAGTCAGCGGGGTTCGAACACCGGGGAGCTGTTTTTT. It codes for CASQRGSNTGELFF.